Listed below are T cell receptor beta chains from one sample, sequenced in a study of T cell repertoires in cytomegalovirus infection. TCRdb called the reads again in MiXCR, with one record for every CDR3 protein. The repertoire holds some 300,000 distinct CDR3 sequences, with roughly an eighth as singletons. The sequencing sample was made of PBMCs. The receptors were sampled from a human donor in good health (CMV status not recorded). Some clones in this sample may be carry-over from other donors' samples. Both conserved end residues are part of each CDR3. D genes are given only for firm matches. Clone sizes are given selectively: once, few, many, or a class where the clone is expanded.

v_call: TRBV7-2; d_call: TRBD2; clone_size: many; j_call: TRBJ2-3; cdr3_aa: CASSSSGVMGGDTQYF; cdr3_nt: TGTGCCAGCAGCTCTAGCGGGGTGATGGGGGGAGATACGCAGTATTTT
v_call: TRBV10-2; d_call: TRBD1; clone_size: NA; j_call: TRBJ1-1; cdr3_aa: CASSESQGVGYTEAFF; cdr3_nt: TGCGCCAGCAGTGAGTCGCAGGGGGTGGGGTACACTGAAGCTTTCTTT
v_call: TRBV12-3/TRBV12-4; d_call: NA; clone_size: few; j_call: TRBJ1-3; cdr3_aa: CASSSRSAGNTIYF; cdr3_nt: TGTGCCAGCAGTTCCAGGTCAGCTGGAAACACCATATATTTT
v_call: TRBV4-1; d_call: NA; clone_size: few; j_call: TRBJ2-1; cdr3_aa: CASSQDRRGRKNEQFF; cdr3_nt: TGCGCCAGCAGCCAAGATCGACGGGGGCGCAAGAATGAGCAGTTCTTC
v_call: TRBV7-9; d_call: NA; clone_size: few; j_call: TRBJ2-5; cdr3_aa: CASRGTERKETQYF; cdr3_nt: TGTGCCAGCCGGGGGACGGAGCGTAAAGAGACCCAGTACTTC
v_call: TRBV6-6; d_call: TRBD1; clone_size: NA; j_call: TRBJ2-2; cdr3_aa: CASSYIPGQLTISNTGELFF; cdr3_nt: TGTGCCAGCAGTTATATTCCGGGACAGTTAACGATCTCGAACACCGGGGAGCTGTTTTTT
v_call: TRBV18; d_call: NA; clone_size: NA; j_call: TRBJ1-1; cdr3_aa: CASSLIQVRSESAEAFF; cdr3_nt: TGTGCCAGCTCACTAATACAGGTACGGTCCGAAAGTGCTGAAGCTTTCTTT
v_call: TRBV6-5; d_call: NA; clone_size: NA; j_call: TRBJ2-2; cdr3_aa: CATTSGLGTGELFF; cdr3_nt: TGTGCCACCACCTCGGGGCTCGGCACCGGGGAGCTGTTTTTT
v_call: TRBV10-3; d_call: TRBD2; clone_size: NA; j_call: TRBJ2-3; cdr3_aa: CAISESGAGFTDTQYF; cdr3_nt: TGTGCCATCAGTGAGTCAGGAGCGGGGTTCACAGATACGCAGTATTTT
v_call: TRBV10-2; d_call: TRBD1; clone_size: NA; j_call: TRBJ2-7; cdr3_aa: CASSLGQGVSEQYF; cdr3_nt: TGCGCCAGCAGCCTCGGACAGGGGGTTAGCGAGCAGTACTTC
v_call: TRBV2; d_call: NA; clone_size: many; j_call: TRBJ2-3; cdr3_aa: CASKGPGGATDTQYF; cdr3_nt: TGTGCCAGCAAAGGTCCTGGGGGGGCAACAGATACGCAGTATTTT
v_call: TRBV20-1; d_call: TRBD1; clone_size: many; j_call: TRBJ1-2; cdr3_aa: CSAMNDREFYGYTF; cdr3_nt: TGCAGTGCTATGAACGACAGGGAGTTTTATGGCTACACCTTC
v_call: TRBV6-5; d_call: NA; clone_size: many; j_call: TRBJ1-3; cdr3_aa: CASSATRPSSGNTIYF; cdr3_nt: TGTGCCAGCAGTGCGACAAGACCGAGCTCTGGAAACACCATATATTTT
v_call: TRBV11-3; d_call: TRBD1; clone_size: many; j_call: TRBJ2-7; cdr3_aa: CASSLLVRTGSSYEQYF; cdr3_nt: TGTGCCAGCAGCTTATTGGTTCGGACAGGGTCATCCTACGAGCAGTACTTC
v_call: TRBV2; d_call: TRBD2; clone_size: NA; j_call: TRBJ2-7; cdr3_aa: CASIGLAGAYEQYF; cdr3_nt: TGTGCCAGCATCGGACTAGCGGGGGCCTACGAGCAGTACTTC
v_call: TRBV28; d_call: TRBD1; clone_size: many; j_call: TRBJ1-5; cdr3_aa: CASSHIPGQGGNQPQHF; cdr3_nt: TGTGCCAGCAGCCATATACCGGGACAGGGGGGCAATCAGCCCCAGCATTTT
v_call: TRBV5-5; d_call: NA; clone_size: NA; j_call: TRBJ2-7; cdr3_aa: CASSPGRWDYEQYF; cdr3_nt: TGTGCCAGCAGCCCTGGACGGTGGGACTACGAGCAGTACTTC
v_call: TRBV7-2; d_call: NA; clone_size: many; j_call: TRBJ1-5; cdr3_aa: CASSYSGVGQPQHF; cdr3_nt: TGTGCCAGCAGCTATTCTGGCGTGGGGCAGCCCCAGCATTTT
v_call: TRBV7-2; d_call: TRBD1; clone_size: many; j_call: TRBJ2-1; cdr3_aa: CASSLERTGTGTYNEQFF; cdr3_nt: TGTGCCAGCAGCTTAGAAAGGACCGGGACAGGGACCTACAATGAGCAGTTCTTC
v_call: TRBV7-3; d_call: NA; clone_size: many; j_call: TRBJ2-5; cdr3_aa: CASSRSPGSSGTQYF; cdr3_nt: TGTGCCAGCAGCCGTTCGCCGGGCTCATCCGGGACCCAGTACTTC
v_call: TRBV5-4; d_call: TRBD1; clone_size: few; j_call: TRBJ1-1; cdr3_aa: CASSSPQGGLTEAFF; cdr3_nt: TGTGCCAGCAGCTCCCCGCAGGGGGGATTGACTGAAGCTTTCTTT
v_call: TRBV19; d_call: NA; clone_size: few; j_call: TRBJ1-3; cdr3_aa: CASGGVSSGNTIYF; cdr3_nt: TGTGCCAGCGGAGGGGTTAGCTCTGGAAACACCATATATTTT
v_call: TRBV29-1; d_call: NA; clone_size: NA; j_call: TRBJ2-3; cdr3_aa: CSVVWALTDTQYF; cdr3_nt: TGCAGCGTTGTGTGGGCCCTCACAGATACGCAGTATTTT
v_call: TRBV25-1; d_call: NA; clone_size: few; j_call: TRBJ1-2; cdr3_aa: CASSELGRGYTF; cdr3_nt: TGTGCCAGCAGTGAATTAGGGCGCGGCTACACCTTC
v_call: TRBV7-9; d_call: NA; clone_size: NA; j_call: TRBJ2-6; cdr3_aa: CASSQFWGANVLTF; cdr3_nt: TGTGCCAGCAGTCAGTTCTGGGGGGCCAACGTCCTGACTTTC
v_call: TRBV25-1; d_call: TRBD2; clone_size: few; j_call: TRBJ2-2; cdr3_aa: CASSISGRAITNTGELFF; cdr3_nt: TGTGCCAGCAGTATAAGCGGGAGGGCCATTACGAACACCGGGGAGCTGTTTTTT
v_call: TRBV7-2; d_call: NA; clone_size: many; j_call: TRBJ1-2; cdr3_aa: CASSSEPGLGYTF; cdr3_nt: TGTGCCAGCAGCTCTGAACCGGGTTTGGGCTACACCTTC
v_call: TRBV4-1; d_call: NA; clone_size: NA; j_call: TRBJ1-2; cdr3_aa: CASSQDPGENYGYTF; cdr3_nt: TGCGCCAGCAGCCAAGATCCCGGGGAGAACTATGGCTACACCTTC
v_call: TRBV24-1; d_call: TRBD1; clone_size: many; j_call: TRBJ2-3; cdr3_aa: CATSDTGVGTQYF; cdr3_nt: TGTGCCACCAGTGACACAGGGGTTGGTACGCAGTATTTT
v_call: TRBV20-1; d_call: NA; clone_size: many; j_call: TRBJ2-1; cdr3_aa: CSARDPAPHEQFF; cdr3_nt: TGCAGTGCTAGAGACCCAGCGCCCCATGAGCAGTTCTTC
v_call: TRBV6-1; d_call: NA; clone_size: NA; j_call: TRBJ1-4; cdr3_aa: CASTRGDRTNEKLFF; cdr3_nt: TGTGCCAGCACCCGAGGGGACCGGACTAATGAAAAACTGTTTTTT
v_call: TRBV6-1; d_call: NA; clone_size: many; j_call: TRBJ1-1; cdr3_aa: CASSQGGVTEAFF; cdr3_nt: TGTGCCAGTAGTCAGGGCGGAGTCACTGAAGCTTTCTTT
v_call: TRBV19; d_call: NA; clone_size: few; j_call: TRBJ2-2; cdr3_aa: CASRSTNTGELFF; cdr3_nt: TGTGCCAGTAGATCCACGAACACCGGGGAGCTGTTTTTT
v_call: TRBV7-8; d_call: NA; clone_size: many; j_call: TRBJ1-1; cdr3_aa: CASSSRGARGTEAFF; cdr3_nt: TGTGCCAGCAGCTCCCGGGGGGCGCGGGGCACTGAAGCTTTCTTT
v_call: TRBV6-1; d_call: TRBD2; clone_size: few; j_call: TRBJ2-1; cdr3_aa: CASSELPSGGANEQFF; cdr3_nt: TGTGCCAGCAGTGAACTGCCTAGCGGGGGGGCAAATGAGCAGTTCTTC
v_call: TRBV4-2; d_call: TRBD2; clone_size: many; j_call: TRBJ2-3; cdr3_aa: CASSQAEIQREGPTDTQYF; cdr3_nt: TGTGCCAGCAGCCAGGCCGAGATTCAGCGGGAGGGCCCAACAGATACGCAGTATTTT
v_call: TRBV7-2; d_call: NA; clone_size: many; j_call: TRBJ2-2; cdr3_aa: CASSARLGTGELFF; cdr3_nt: TGTGCCAGCAGCGCCCGACTAGGAACCGGGGAGCTGTTTTTT
v_call: TRBV10-3; d_call: NA; clone_size: NA; j_call: TRBJ1-1; cdr3_aa: CAISELSEAEAFF; cdr3_nt: TGTGCCATCAGTGAGCTGAGCGAGGCTGAAGCTTTCTTT
v_call: TRBV29-1; d_call: NA; clone_size: NA; j_call: TRBJ2-5; cdr3_aa: CSVVAHQETQYF; cdr3_nt: TGCAGCGTTGTAGCCCACCAAGAGACCCAGTACTTC
v_call: TRBV7-9; d_call: TRBD1; clone_size: few; j_call: TRBJ2-2; cdr3_aa: CASSQHDRGDARNGELFF; cdr3_nt: TGTGCCAGCAGCCAGCATGACAGGGGCGACGCCCGCAACGGGGAGCTGTTTTTT
v_call: TRBV7-2; d_call: NA; clone_size: many; j_call: TRBJ2-7; cdr3_aa: CASSYYGTDLSYEQYF; cdr3_nt: TGTGCCAGCAGCTACTACGGGACCGACCTCTCCTACGAGCAGTACTTC
v_call: TRBV28; d_call: TRBD1; clone_size: many; j_call: TRBJ1-5; cdr3_aa: CASSLSPIDRGGGGQPQHF; cdr3_nt: TGTGCCAGCAGTTTAAGTCCGATTGACAGGGGCGGGGGGGGTCAGCCCCAGCATTTT
v_call: TRBV5-4; d_call: TRBD1; clone_size: few; j_call: TRBJ1-1; cdr3_aa: CASSLVGQGAPEAFF; cdr3_nt: TGTGCCAGCAGCTTGGTGGGACAGGGGGCTCCTGAAGCTTTCTTT
v_call: TRBV14; d_call: NA; clone_size: NA; j_call: TRBJ2-7; cdr3_aa: CASSAGVEQYF; cdr3_nt: TGTGCCAGCAGCGCCGGCGTCGAGCAGTACTTC
v_call: TRBV6-6; d_call: TRBD1; clone_size: few; j_call: TRBJ1-1; cdr3_aa: CASRITGTGGAFF; cdr3_nt: TGTGCCAGCAGGATTACCGGGACAGGAGGAGCTTTCTTT
v_call: TRBV12-5; d_call: NA; clone_size: many; j_call: TRBJ2-5; cdr3_aa: CASDRAGEETQYF; cdr3_nt: TGTGCTAGTGACCGCGCAGGGGAAGAGACCCAGTACTTC
v_call: TRBV11-2; d_call: TRBD1; clone_size: few; j_call: TRBJ1-4; cdr3_aa: CASSPSRTGRREKLFF; cdr3_nt: TGTGCCAGCAGCCCGTCCAGGACAGGGCGGAGGGAAAAACTGTTTTTT
v_call: TRBV11-3; d_call: NA; clone_size: many; j_call: TRBJ2-5; cdr3_aa: CASSREMEETQYF; cdr3_nt: TGTGCCAGCAGCCGCGAGATGGAGGAGACCCAGTACTTC
v_call: TRBV7-3; d_call: TRBD2; clone_size: many; j_call: TRBJ2-1; cdr3_aa: CASSLQGGRGDEQFF; cdr3_nt: TGTGCCAGCAGCTTACAGGGCGGGAGGGGTGATGAGCAGTTCTTC
v_call: TRBV7-9; d_call: NA; clone_size: many; j_call: TRBJ1-1; cdr3_aa: CAIGESNTEAFF; cdr3_nt: TGTGCCATCGGGGAGTCGAACACTGAAGCTTTCTTT